This TCR beta chain appears in the sequencing data of a study of response to subunit inactivated influenza vaccine. From the RT-PCR reads, TCRdb called clonotypes with MiXCR, one entry per CDR3 protein. The repertoire holds 500,000 to 600,000 distinct CDR3 sequences, with 7.5% to 8.5% as singletons. The trim removed 6 bases at V and 0 bases at J, leaving 5 bases unmatched. The CDR3 runs to 14 residues. CDR1 and CDR2 from the germline V gene are DFQATT and SNEGSKA (reference sequence). This clonotype was recorded a few times. Its antigen is undetermined. Study findings and constraints: That few new T cells are recruited by each seasonal influenza vaccination was the authors' suggestion.

The chain couples TRBV20-1 to TRBJ1-5; 7 bases agree with TRBD1. The material sequenced was PBMCs from blood, taken around 25 months after vaccination. The sequence was collected from a man aged 45 to 75 who received an inactivated influenza vaccine. CDR3 nucleotide sequence: TGCAGTGCATCGACAGGGAATAGCAATCAGCCCCAGCATTTT. Its protein is CSASTGNSNQPQHF.